The sequence of this T cell receptor beta chain was determined in a study of blood T cell repertoires in COVID-19. Overall study: Spain, Italy and the United States supplied samples that represented acute and convalescent COVID-19. The cDNA or gDNA used as material had been derived from T cells, B-cell-depleted T cells, or PBMCs.

In this sample, this clone turned up a few times. Sequenced by immunoSEQ multiplex PCR; TCRdb stores in-frame clones only, minus some. The sample includes over 100,000 clones, 86% of them seen just once. Germline CDR1 and CDR2: LNHDA and SQIVND (reference sequence). This CDR3 spans 14 amino acids. The V gene lost 4 bases and the J gene lost 6 bases, with 16 bases spanning the gap. This chain joins TRBV19 and TRBJ2-7, with D maybe TRBD1 (5 bases). Sequences were obtained from peripheral blood. This sequence originates from a woman aged 70-85 years with COVID-19, enrolled during active disease. CDR3 residues: CASSNTGLILEQYF. The CDR3 DNA follows: TGTGCCAGTAGTAATACAGGTCTGATCCTCGAGCAGTACTTC.